The following is a T cell receptor beta chain sequence with its context. It has no known antigen specificity. Base qualities were left out, and no much larger clone turns up one base away. The data belong to a study of blood T cell repertoires in COVID-19 (dated by TCRdb to about 2020). About the investigation overall: Collaborator samples came from the United States, Italy and Spain and covered acute and convalescent phases of COVID-19. The repertoires were released in a freely available public database intended as a resource for research on the immune response to SARS-CoV-2. The prospective study material was composed of cDNA or gDNA derived from T cells, B-cell-depleted T cells, or PBMCs. Deeply sampled blood TCRbeta repertoires from subjects exposed to, actively infected with, or recovered from COVID-19 were included in the dataset. The sample metadata nearly always contained a de-identified subject ID, COVID-19 status, age in years and sex. Where available, HLA class I and class II types were obtained from metadata supplied by the sample provider rather than from assay-based typing. Samples were obtained from the ongoing ImmuneRACE study (first 160 participants) and from 1,200 or so subjects provided by 6 global collaborators. Study-level results and caveats: How much clinical and demographic metadata was included differed by source and by participant, and the metadata was provided uncurated.

Germline trimming: 8 bases from V, 6 bases from J; junction bases outside gene matches: 5. Looking up the germline V gene yields CDR1 SNHLY and CDR2 FYNNEI. Taken from cysteine to phenylalanine, the CDR3 has 13 residues. Just CDR3 DNA is preserved here, 39 bases in frame from base 1. Each collaborating institution followed its own protocols to collect whole blood in K2EDTA tubes. For TCRbeta analysis, collaborator samples were shipped as frozen whole blood, as isolated PBMCs, or as DNA extracted from either sample type. TCRbeta CDR3 regions were amplified from genomic DNA using the immunoSEQ Assay, a bias-controlled multiplex PCR. In the source study's methods: The number of nucleated cells in each sample was estimated by amplification of reference gene primers within the assay. To quantify the absolute abundance of each unique TCRbeta CDR3 rearrangement, sequence reads were collapsed and filtered. For each sample, productive Simpson clonality was calculated as the square root of Simpson's diversity index over productive rearrangements. Sourced from immuneACCESS, this table was stored by TCRdb with only in-frame sequences that have V and J called. A share of the clones is absent; for the studies checked, an unresolved V gene accounts for under half, and the remainder has no known explanation. The DNA was the basis for D and trimming; V, J and clone size are from that table. The sample data list 35,000 to 50,000 clones, and more than 70% of these were observed just once. The top ten clonotypes cover 6% to 6.5% of the sample.

The V gene is TRBV2 and the J gene is TRBJ2-2; 8 nucleotides in the junction match TRBD1. The sample was peripheral blood. This TCR came from a woman older than 75 with acute or convalescent COVID-19. The DNA is as follows: TGTGCCAGCTCCAGGGGGCCCCCCGGGGAGCTGTTTTTT. The encoded protein is CASSRGPPGELFF. The entire variable domain, with the stretches around the CDR3 drawn from the reference TRBV2 and TRBJ2-2 proteins, is EPEVTQTPSHQVTQMGQEVILRCVPISNHLYFYWYRQILGQKVEFLVSFYNNEISEKSEIFDDQFSVERPDGSNFTLKIRSTKLEDSAMYFCASSRGPPGELFFGEGSRLTVL.